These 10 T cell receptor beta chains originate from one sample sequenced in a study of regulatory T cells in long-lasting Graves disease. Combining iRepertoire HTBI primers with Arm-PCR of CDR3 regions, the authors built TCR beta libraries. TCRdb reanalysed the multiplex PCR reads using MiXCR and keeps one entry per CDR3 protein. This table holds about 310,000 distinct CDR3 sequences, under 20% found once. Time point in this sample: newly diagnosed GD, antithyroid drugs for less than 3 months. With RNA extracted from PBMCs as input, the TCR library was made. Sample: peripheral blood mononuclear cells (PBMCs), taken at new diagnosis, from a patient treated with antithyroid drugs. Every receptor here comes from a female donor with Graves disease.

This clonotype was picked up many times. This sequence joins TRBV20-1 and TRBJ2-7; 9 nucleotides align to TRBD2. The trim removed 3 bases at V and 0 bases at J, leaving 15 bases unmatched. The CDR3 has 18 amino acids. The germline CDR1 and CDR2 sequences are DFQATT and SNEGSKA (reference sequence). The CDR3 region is CSASGRLADQMLSYEQYF. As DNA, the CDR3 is TGCAGTGCTAGTGGGCGACTAGCGGACCAAATGCTCTCCTACGAGCAGTACTTC.

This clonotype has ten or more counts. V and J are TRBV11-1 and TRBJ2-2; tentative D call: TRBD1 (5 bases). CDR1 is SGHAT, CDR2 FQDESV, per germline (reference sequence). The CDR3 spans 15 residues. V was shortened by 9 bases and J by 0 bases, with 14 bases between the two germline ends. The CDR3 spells CASTGSPANTGELFF. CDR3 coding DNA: TGTGCCAGTACAGGTTCCCCTGCGAACACCGGGGAGCTGTTTTTT.

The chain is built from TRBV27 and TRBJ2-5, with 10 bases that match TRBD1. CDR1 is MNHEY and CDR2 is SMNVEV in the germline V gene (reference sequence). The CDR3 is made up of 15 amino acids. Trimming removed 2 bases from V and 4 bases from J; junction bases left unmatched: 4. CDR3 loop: CASSLGTGAGETQYF. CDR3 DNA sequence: TGTGCCAGCAGTTTAGGGACAGGGGCGGGAGAGACCCAGTACTTC.

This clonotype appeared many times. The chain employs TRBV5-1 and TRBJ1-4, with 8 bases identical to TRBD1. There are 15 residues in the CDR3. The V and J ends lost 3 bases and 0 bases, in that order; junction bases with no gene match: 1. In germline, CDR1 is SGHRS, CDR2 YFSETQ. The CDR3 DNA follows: TGCGCCAGCAGCTCGACAGGGGCAACTAATGAAAAACTGTTTTTT. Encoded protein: CASSSTGATNEKLFF. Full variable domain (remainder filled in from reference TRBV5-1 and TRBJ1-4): KAGVTQTPRYLIKTRGQQVTLSCSPISGHRSVSWYQQTPGQGLQFLFEYFSETQRNKGNFPGRFSGRQFSNSRSEMNVSTLELGDSALYLCASSSTGATNEKLFFGSGTQLSVL.

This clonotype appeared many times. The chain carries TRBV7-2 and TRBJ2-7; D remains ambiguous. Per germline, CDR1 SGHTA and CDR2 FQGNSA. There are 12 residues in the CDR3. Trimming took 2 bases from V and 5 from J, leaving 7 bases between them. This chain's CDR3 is CASSLTEDEQYF. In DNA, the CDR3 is TGTGCCAGCAGCTTAACAGAAGACGAGCAGTACTTC.

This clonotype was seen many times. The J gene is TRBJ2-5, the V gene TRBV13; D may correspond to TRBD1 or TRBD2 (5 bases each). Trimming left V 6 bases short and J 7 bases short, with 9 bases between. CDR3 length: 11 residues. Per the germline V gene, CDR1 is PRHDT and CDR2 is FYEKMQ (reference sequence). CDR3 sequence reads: CASRGDRTQYF. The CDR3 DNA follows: TGTGCCAGCAGGGGGGACCGGACCCAGTACTTC.

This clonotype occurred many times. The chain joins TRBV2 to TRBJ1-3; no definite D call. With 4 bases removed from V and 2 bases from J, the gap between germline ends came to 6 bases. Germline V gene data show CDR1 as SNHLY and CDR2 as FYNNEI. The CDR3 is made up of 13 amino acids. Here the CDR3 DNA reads TGTGCCAGCAGTGTGGTCCCTGGAAACACCATATATTTT. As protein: CASSVVPGNTIYF.

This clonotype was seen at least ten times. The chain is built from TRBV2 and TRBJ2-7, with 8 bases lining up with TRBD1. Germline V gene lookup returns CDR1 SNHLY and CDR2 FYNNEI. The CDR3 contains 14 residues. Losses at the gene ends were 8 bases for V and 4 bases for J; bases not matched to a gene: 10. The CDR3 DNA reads TGTGCCAGCTCCCCCCTCAGGGGGCAGTACGAGCAGTACTTC. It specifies CASSPLRGQYEQYF.

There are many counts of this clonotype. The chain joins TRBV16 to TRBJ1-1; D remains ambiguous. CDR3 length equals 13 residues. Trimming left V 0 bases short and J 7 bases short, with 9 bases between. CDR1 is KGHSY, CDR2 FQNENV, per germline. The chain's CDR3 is CASSQSVESEAFF. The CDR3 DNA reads TGTGCCAGCAGCCAATCGGTTGAGAGTGAAGCTTTCTTT. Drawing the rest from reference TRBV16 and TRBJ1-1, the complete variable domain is GEEVAQTPKHLVRGEGQKAKLYCAPIKGHSYVFWYQQVLKNEFKFLISFQNENVFDETGMPKERFSAKCLPNSPCSLEIQATKLEDSAVYFCASSQSVESEAFFGQGTRLTVV.

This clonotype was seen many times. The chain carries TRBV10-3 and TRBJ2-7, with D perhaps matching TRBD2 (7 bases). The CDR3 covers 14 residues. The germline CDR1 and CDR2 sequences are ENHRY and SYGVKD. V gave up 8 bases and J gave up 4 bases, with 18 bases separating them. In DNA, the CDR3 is TGTGCCATCGGGAAACAGGGAGGGGCTTACGAGCAGTACTTC. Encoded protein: CAIGKQGGAYEQYF.